The TCR beta chain under discussion was sequenced for a study of OX40 agonist ivuxolimab in advanced cancers. As for this clone: No antigen is known for it.

The J segment lost 5 bases and the V segment lost 5 bases, leaving 11 bases of the junction unmatched. This CDR3 is built from 15 residues. Germline-derived CDR1 and CDR2 are SGHTA and FQGNSA. TCRdb keeps only in-frame clones here, not all; method: immunoSEQ multiplex PCR. Altogether tens of thousands of clones are present, roughly 83% being singletons, with the ten largest covering 7.9%. Notes on the study in general: CD4+ and CD8+ T cells in blood underwent clonal expansion by week 6 at 0.1 to 3.0 mg/kg.

The rearrangement uses TRBV7-2 and TRBJ1-1; 7 positions match TRBD1. The TCR comes from an adult with an advanced solid tumor such as melanoma, head and neck, liver or kidney cancer. This material consisted of CD4+ or CD8+ T cells sorted from blood, taken in a trial of the OX40 agonist ivuxolimab. The CDR3 is CASSPQGGAGTEAFF. CDR3 DNA: TGTGCCAGCAGCCCCCAGGGGGGGGCCGGGACTGAAGCTTTCTTT.